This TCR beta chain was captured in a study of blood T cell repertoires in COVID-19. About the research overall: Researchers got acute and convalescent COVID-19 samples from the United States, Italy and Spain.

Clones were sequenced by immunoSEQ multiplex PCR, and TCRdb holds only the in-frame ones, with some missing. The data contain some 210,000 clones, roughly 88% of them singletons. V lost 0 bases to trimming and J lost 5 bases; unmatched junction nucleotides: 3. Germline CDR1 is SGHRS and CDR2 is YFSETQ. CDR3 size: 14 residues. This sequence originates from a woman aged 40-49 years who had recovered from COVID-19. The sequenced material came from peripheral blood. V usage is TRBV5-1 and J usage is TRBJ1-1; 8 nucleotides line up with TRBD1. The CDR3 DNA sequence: TGCGCCAGCAGCTTGGACAGGGGGAGGACTGAAGCTTTCTTT. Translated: CASSLDRGRTEAFF. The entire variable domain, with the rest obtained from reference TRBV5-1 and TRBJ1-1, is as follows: KAGVTQTPRYLIKTRGQQVTLSCSPISGHRSVSWYQQTPGQGLQFLFEYFSETQRNKGNFPGRFSGRQFSNSRSEMNVSTLELGDSALYLCASSLDRGRTEAFFGQGTRLTVV.